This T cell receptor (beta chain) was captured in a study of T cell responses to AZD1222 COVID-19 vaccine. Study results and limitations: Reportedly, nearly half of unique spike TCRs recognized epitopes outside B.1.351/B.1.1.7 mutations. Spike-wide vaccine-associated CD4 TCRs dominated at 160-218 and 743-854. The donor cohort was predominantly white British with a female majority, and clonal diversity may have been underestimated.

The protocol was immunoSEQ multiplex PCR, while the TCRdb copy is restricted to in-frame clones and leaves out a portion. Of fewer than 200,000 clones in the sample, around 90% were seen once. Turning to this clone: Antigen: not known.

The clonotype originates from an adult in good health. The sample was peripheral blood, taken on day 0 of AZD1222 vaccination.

The CDR3 here is CASSYSAIIRPEAFF. CDR3 DNA: TGTGCCAGCAGTTACTCCGCGATAATTAGGCCCGAAGCTTTCTTT. This chain links TRBV6-2 or TRBV6-3 with TRBJ1-1; no clear D gene. CDR1 is MNHEY and CDR2 is SVGEGT in the germline V gene. This CDR3 spans 15 amino acids. The V gene lost 0 bases and the J gene lost 8 bases, with 16 bases spanning the gap.